A single sample gave rise to the 27 T cell receptor beta chains below, sequenced in a study of identical twins. TCRdb fed the 5' RACE reads into MiXCR, producing one record per CDR3 protein. In the table there are about 340,000 distinct CDR3 sequences, 7% to 9.5% of which are singletons. The sample taken for sequencing was naive T cells sorted from blood. The receptors were gathered from a woman aged 50 to 60 in good health.

There are a few counts of this clonotype. This chain connects TRBV9 to TRBJ2-2, with 12 bases matching TRBD2. V lost 3 bases to trimming and J lost 7 bases; unmatched junction nucleotides: 4. Germline V gene lookup returns CDR1 SGDLS and CDR2 YYNGEE. This CDR3 has 15 residues. CDR3 DNA: TGTGCCAGCAGCGGACTAGCGGGAGTCGTCGGGGAGCTGTTTTTT. It codes for CASSGLAGVVGELFF.

This clonotype occurred many times. This chain links TRBV18 with TRBJ1-1; maybe TRBD1 (6 bases). Germline values: CDR1 KGHSH, CDR2 LQKENI. V was shortened by 3 bases and J by 2 bases, with 16 bases between the two germline ends. The CDR3 covers 16 residues. The CDR3 here is CASSPRTAGANTEAFF. As DNA, the CDR3 is TGTGCCAGCTCACCCCGGACAGCCGGAGCTAACACTGAAGCTTTCTTT.

The V call is TRBV4-1, the J call TRBJ2-2; D is unresolved. This CDR3 spans 14 amino acids. V lost 0 bases, J lost 6 bases, and 8 bases lay in between. Germline assignment: CDR1 MGHRA and CDR2 YSYEKL. The CDR3 DNA reads as TGCGCCAGCAGCCAAGAGCGGCTACCCGGGGAGCTGTTTTTT. Residues: CASSQERLPGELFF.

This clonotype has more than one count but fewer than ten. The chain has TRBV29-1 and TRBJ2-2; D might be TRBD1 or TRBD2, each matching 7 bases. V lost 1 base and J 2 bases, leaving 17 bases between the germline ends. The CDR3 contains 17 residues. In germline, CDR1 is SQVTM, CDR2 ANQGSEA. The CDR3 is CSVEVRRGGFNTGELFF. CDR3 DNA: TGCAGCGTTGAAGTCCGCAGGGGGGGATTTAACACCGGGGAGCTGTTTTTT.

There are a few counts of this clonotype. The gene calls are TRBV6-4 and TRBJ2-3; 7 bases agree with TRBD2. This CDR3 is 17 amino acids long. With 1 base clipped from V and 2 bases from J, the junction kept 9 bases outside the gene matches. Germline assignment: CDR1 MRHNA and CDR2 SNTAGT. DNA for the CDR3: TGTGCCAGCAGTGACTTACCTAGCGGACACCACACAGATACGCAGTATTTT. It encodes CASSDLPSGHHTDTQYF.

This clonotype was found a few times. The chain recombines TRBV7-2 with TRBJ2-1; D is perhaps TRBD2 (6 bases). V lost 1 base and J 6 bases, leaving 10 bases between the germline ends. CDR1 is SGHTA, CDR2 FQGNSA, per germline. The CDR3 has 14 amino acids. CDR3 nucleotide sequence: TGTGCCAGCAGCTTAGAAACTAGCAGCAATGAGCAGTTCTTC. It yields the protein CASSLETSSNEQFF. The whole variable domain, remainder taken from reference TRBV7-2 and TRBJ2-1, is GAGVSQSPSNKVTEKGKDVELRCDPISGHTALYWYRQSLGQGLEFLIYFQGNSAPDKSGLPSDRFSAERTGGSVSTLTIQRTQQEDSAVYLCASSLETSSNEQFFGPGTRLTVL.

V and J are TRBV4-1 and TRBJ1-1, with 11 nucleotides matching TRBD1. Germline-derived CDR1 and CDR2 are MGHRA and YSYEKL. This CDR3 is 14 amino acids long. Unmatched junction bases numbered 8, after V lost 2 bases and J lost 12 bases. The CDR3 region is CASSQTGQGEVTFF. The CDR3 DNA is TGCGCCAGCAGCCAAACGGGACAGGGGGAAGTAACTTTCTTT.

The chain combines TRBV6-1 with TRBJ1-5; D might be TRBD1 (5 bases). The CDR3 has 13 residues. In germline, CDR1 is MNHNS, CDR2 SASEGT. Trimming left V 0 bases short and J 11 bases short, with 11 bases between. The CDR3 nucleotides read TGTGCCAGCAGTGAAGCGCGGGCAGGGACCCAGCATTTT. Protein: CASSEARAGTQHF.

This clonotype was seen ten or more times. V is TRBV12-3 or TRBV12-4 and J is TRBJ2-1; D is unclear. The CDR3 runs to 9 residues. Trimming left V 9 bases short and J 12 bases short, with 9 bases between. Written as DNA, the CDR3 is TGTGCCAGGTTGTTGGGGCAGTTCTTC. Its protein is CARLLGQFF.

This clonotype was seen many times. V is TRBV6-5 and J is TRBJ1-1; D is ambiguous. The CDR3 is made up of 12 amino acids. From germline, CDR1 is MNHEY and CDR2 SVGAGI. V lost 8 bases and J lost 0, with 7 bases in between. CDR3 coding DNA: TGTGCCAGCTACGCCTTGAACACTGAAGCTTTCTTT. It is translated as CASYALNTEAFF.

This clonotype was detected many times. In nucleotides, the CDR3 is TGTGCCAGCAGTCCCGGGACAGGAGACATTCAGTACTTC. It is translated as CASSPGTGDIQYF. The rearrangement links TRBV25-1 to TRBJ2-4, with 8 bases lining up with TRBD1. Trimming removed 5 bases from V and 8 bases from J; junction bases left unmatched: 5. CDR1 and CDR2 (germline): MGHDK, SYGVNS. This CDR3 region has 13 residues.

This clonotype was detected a few times. The V and J genes are TRBV20-1 and TRBJ1-5, with 8 nucleotides matching TRBD1. CDR1 and CDR2 from the germline V gene are DFQATT and SNEGSKA (reference sequence). The trim removed 5 bases at V and 3 bases at J, leaving 9 bases unmatched. The CDR3 sequence is 15 residues long. The CDR3 is CSAAAGTGINQPQHF. In nucleotides, the CDR3 is TGCAGTGCTGCAGCCGGGACAGGCATCAATCAGCCCCAGCATTTT.

The V call is TRBV20-1, the J call TRBJ2-5; D may be TRBD2 (6 bases). The CDR3 sequence is 13 residues long. Germline lookup yields CDR1 DFQATT and CDR2 SNEGSKA (reference sequence). The germline V and J ends were trimmed by 6 bases and 5 bases, with 16 bases remaining between them. CDR3 sequence: CSAGARGKETQYF. The DNA for the CDR3 is TGCAGTGCAGGGGCTCGGGGGAAGGAGACCCAGTACTTC.

The rearrangement joins TRBV7-9 to TRBJ1-6; no reliable D call. The CDR3 is 14 residues long. The germline V and J ends were trimmed by 0 bases and 7 bases, with 7 bases remaining between them. Germline CDR1 reads SEHNR; CDR2 reads FQNEAQ (reference sequence). The CDR3 region has the DNA TGTGCCAGCAGCTTAGCGCTACTGAATTCACCCCTCCACTTT. It specifies CASSLALLNSPLHF.

This rearrangement joins TRBV11-2 to TRBJ2-5; D unresolved. Between the trimmed V and J ends, which lost 0 bases and 5 bases, there was a span of 13 bases. The CDR3 loop spans 15 amino acids. Germline assignment: CDR1 SGHAT and CDR2 FQNNGV. The CDR3 loop reads CASSLEANAFETQYF. The CDR3 nucleotides read TGTGCCAGCAGCTTAGAAGCCAACGCTTTTGAGACCCAGTACTTC.

The chain is built from TRBV24-1 and TRBJ2-1; TRBD1 aligns across 9 bases. The CDR3 extends over 16 amino acids. Germline V CDR1 and CDR2: KGHDR, SFDVKD. V was pared by 3 bases and J by 8 bases, with 10 bases of the junction left unmatched. The CDR3 sequence is CATSDPGTGTSHEQFF. Written as DNA, the CDR3 is TGTGCCACCAGTGATCCCGGGACAGGGACCAGTCATGAGCAGTTCTTC.

This clonotype was recorded at least ten times. The rearrangement joins TRBV3-1 to TRBJ2-2, with 9 bases fitting TRBD2. CDR1 is LGHDT, CDR2 YNNKEL, per germline (reference sequence). The trim removed 6 bases at V and 7 bases at J, leaving 15 bases unmatched. The CDR3 is 17 residues long. The CDR3 spells CASRRNTGLATGGELFF. The CDR3 DNA sequence: TGTGCCAGCAGACGGAATACCGGACTAGCGACTGGCGGGGAGCTGTTTTTT.

The chain has TRBV5-1 and TRBJ2-7; TRBD2 aligns across 10 bases. The junction had 5 bases not matched to a gene; V was cut back by 2 bases and J by 3 bases. The CDR3 is made up of 15 amino acids. Per germline, CDR1 SGHRS and CDR2 YFSETQ. CDR3 in DNA: TGCGCCAGCAGCTTCTCAGCGGGAGGGTTCTACGAGCAGTACTTC. Protein product: CASSFSAGGFYEQYF.

There are a few counts of this clonotype. This chain links TRBV7-2 with TRBJ2-7; a possible D gene is TRBD1 (5 bases). CDR3 length: 14 residues. Germline values: CDR1 SGHTA, CDR2 FQGNSA. Trimming took 3 bases from V and 4 from J, leaving 13 bases between them. CDR3 region: CASSFSRADYEQYV. The CDR3 region has the DNA TGTGCCAGCAGCTTCAGCAGGGCAGATTACGAGCAGTACGTC.

This clonotype occurred many times. This chain connects TRBV12-3 or TRBV12-4 to TRBJ1-5; TRBD1 agrees at 8 bases. This CDR3 has 14 amino acids. The ends lost 3 bases at V and 7 bases at J; junction bases unmatched: 5. The chain's CDR3 is CASSFQGAGQPQHF. The CDR3 DNA reads as TGTGCCAGCAGTTTCCAGGGGGCTGGGCAGCCCCAGCATTTT.

The V call is TRBV19, the J call TRBJ2-1; TRBD2 might be the D (5 bases). From germline, CDR1 is LNHDA and CDR2 SQIVND (reference sequence). Trimming stripped 6 bases from V and 2 bases from J, with 14 bases between. The CDR3 runs to 15 residues. CDR3 coding DNA: TGTGCCAGTAGACCCTTAGCGTTCACCTACAATGAGCAGTTCTTC. Residues: CASRPLAFTYNEQFF.

The V call is TRBV5-1, the J call TRBJ2-5; 12 bases agree with TRBD2. Germline V gene lookup returns CDR1 SGHRS and CDR2 YFSETQ. J lost 2 bases, V lost 1 base, and 3 bases had no gene match. CDR3 length: 16 amino acids. The CDR3 region has the DNA TGCGCCAGCAGCTTGTACGGGACTAGCGGGCAAGAGACCCAGTACTTC. Translation gives CASSLYGTSGQETQYF.

This clonotype was picked up a small number of times. The chain employs TRBV24-1 and TRBJ2-5; weak D call: TRBD1 (6 bases). Germline CDR1 is KGHDR and CDR2 is SFDVKD. The V end lost 0 bases, the J end lost 4 bases, and 11 bases lay between the germline ends. The CDR3 covers 15 residues. DNA for the CDR3: TGTGCCACCAGTGATTTGGGACAGCAAGGAGAGACCCAGTACTTC. It yields the protein CATSDLGQQGETQYF.

This clonotype was recorded a few times. The J gene is TRBJ1-1, the V gene TRBV19; no clear D. This CDR3 spans 13 amino acids. CDR1 is LNHDA, CDR2 SQIVND, per germline (reference sequence). The ends were cut back, 4 bases at V and 4 bases at J, with 10 bases in the middle. The CDR3 sequence is CASSRGLGTEAFF. The CDR3 region has the DNA TGTGCCAGTAGTAGAGGTCTAGGCACTGAAGCTTTCTTT.

This clonotype was picked up many times. The chain is built from TRBV12-3 or TRBV12-4 and TRBJ2-5, with D tentatively TRBD1 (5 bases). The length of the CDR3 is 13 residues. V lost 3 bases and J lost 6, with 11 bases in between. In DNA, the CDR3 is TGTGCCAGCAGTTTGGGCAGGGATAAGACCCAGTACTTC. Protein: CASSLGRDKTQYF.

Many counts were recorded for this clonotype. The chain couples TRBV6-2 or TRBV6-3 to TRBJ2-7; D is uncertain. The length of the CDR3 is 13 residues. Germline-derived CDR1 and CDR2 are MNHEY and SVGEGT. Deletions cut 2 bases from V and 6 bases from J, with 11 bases between. CDR3 DNA sequence: TGTGCCAGCAGTTACAGTCTTTTTGGCGAGCAGTACGTC. Translation gives CASSYSLFGEQYV.

The genes are TRBV7-9 and TRBJ1-1; 9 nucleotides line up with TRBD1. The CDR3 contains 13 residues. Germline V CDR1 and CDR2: SEHNR, FQNEAQ (reference sequence). V gave up 10 bases and J gave up 1 base; unmatched junction bases: 4. The CDR3 region is CAITGGWNTEAFF. The DNA for the CDR3 is TGTGCCATTACAGGGGGCTGGAACACTGAAGCTTTCTTT.